The 2 T cell receptor beta chains below come from one sample, sequenced in a study of radiotherapy plus CTLA-4 blockade in lung cancer. TCRdb's copy holds only in-frame clones and misses some; the assay was immunoSEQ multiplex PCR. The table includes 120,000 or so clones, around 75% detected once. Source: peripheral blood, taken from a patient treated with radiotherapy plus ipilimumab. Receptors were obtained from a human donor with non-small cell lung cancer who had a partial response to radiotherapy plus ipilimumab.

The chain couples TRBV29-1 to TRBJ2-3, with TRBD1 identical over 8 bases. This CDR3 region has 13 residues. Unmatched junction bases numbered 6, after V lost 4 bases and J lost 6 bases. CDR1 and CDR2 (germline): SQVTM, ANQGSEA. The CDR3 DNA is TGCAGCGTTGGAGCAGGGGGCTGGGATACGCAGTATTTT. As protein: CSVGAGGWDTQYF.

V usage is TRBV6-1 and J usage is TRBJ1-1; D call uncertain. Trimming pared 7 bases from V and 9 bases from J, leaving 18 bases between. The CDR3 contains 13 residues. Germline CDR1 and CDR2: MNHNS and SASEGT. The CDR3 nucleotides read TGTGCCAGCACCCAAAGGTGGGCATTCCAAGCTTTCTTT. Translated, it gives CASTQRWAFQAFF.